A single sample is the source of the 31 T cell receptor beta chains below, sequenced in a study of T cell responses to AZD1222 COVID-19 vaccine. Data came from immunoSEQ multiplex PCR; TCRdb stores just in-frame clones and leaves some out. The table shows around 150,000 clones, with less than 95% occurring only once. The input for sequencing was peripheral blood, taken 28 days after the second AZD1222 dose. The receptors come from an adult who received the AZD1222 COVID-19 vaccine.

This CDR3 reads CASSPTWTGAYEQYF. Written as DNA, the CDR3 is TGTGCCAGCAGCCCCACCTGGACAGGGGCGTACGAGCAGTACTTC. V usage is TRBV3-1 (or the pseudogene TRBV3-2) and J usage is TRBJ2-7; 9 nucleotides align to TRBD1. Looked up from germline, CDR1 is LGHDT and CDR2 is YNNKEL (reference sequence). V trimming: 4 bases; J trimming: 4 bases; junction bases outside the gene matches: 8. This CDR3 has 15 residues.

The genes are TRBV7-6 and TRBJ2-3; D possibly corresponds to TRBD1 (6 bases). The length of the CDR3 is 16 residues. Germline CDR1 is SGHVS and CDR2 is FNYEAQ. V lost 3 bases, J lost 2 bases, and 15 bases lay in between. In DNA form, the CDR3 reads TGTGCCAGCAGCTTTCTATCACAGGGCCCCACAGATACGCAGTATTTT. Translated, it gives CASSFLSQGPTDTQYF.

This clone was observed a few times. The CDR3 loop is CAISETREYAPQHF. For the CDR3, the DNA is TGTGCCATCAGTGAGACTCGAGAATACGCGCCCCAGCATTTT. V gene TRBV10-3 combines with J gene TRBJ1-5; D remains ambiguous. V was cut by 2 bases and J by 9 bases, with 14 bases left in between. The germline gives CDR1 ENHRY, CDR2 SYGVKD. The CDR3 has 14 amino acids.

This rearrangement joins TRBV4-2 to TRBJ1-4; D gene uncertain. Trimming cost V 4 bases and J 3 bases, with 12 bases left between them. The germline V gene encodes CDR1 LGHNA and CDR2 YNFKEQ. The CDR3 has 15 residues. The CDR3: CASSPGRQANEKLFF. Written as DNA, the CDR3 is TGTGCCAGCAGCCCAGGCCGGCAAGCTAATGAAAAACTGTTTTTT.

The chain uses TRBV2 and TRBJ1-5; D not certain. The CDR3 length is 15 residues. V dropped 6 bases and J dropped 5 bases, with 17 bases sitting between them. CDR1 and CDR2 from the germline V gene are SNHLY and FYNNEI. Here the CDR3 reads CASSPQVGQDQPQHF. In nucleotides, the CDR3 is TGTGCCAGCAGCCCCCAGGTAGGGCAGGATCAGCCCCAGCATTTT.

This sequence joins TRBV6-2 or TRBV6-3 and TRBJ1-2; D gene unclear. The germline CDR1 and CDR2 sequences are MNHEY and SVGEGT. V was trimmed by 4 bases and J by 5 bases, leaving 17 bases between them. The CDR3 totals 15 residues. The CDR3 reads CASSFRRVGSYGYTF. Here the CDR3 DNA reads TGTGCCAGCAGTTTCCGACGGGTAGGGAGTTATGGCTACACCTTC.

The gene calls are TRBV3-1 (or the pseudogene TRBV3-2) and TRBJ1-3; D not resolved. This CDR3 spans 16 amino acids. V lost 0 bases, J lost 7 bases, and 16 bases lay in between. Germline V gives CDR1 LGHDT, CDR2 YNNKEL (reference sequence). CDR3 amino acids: CASSQDDGTNWNTIYF. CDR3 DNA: TGTGCCAGCAGCCAAGATGACGGCACCAACTGGAACACCATATATTTT.

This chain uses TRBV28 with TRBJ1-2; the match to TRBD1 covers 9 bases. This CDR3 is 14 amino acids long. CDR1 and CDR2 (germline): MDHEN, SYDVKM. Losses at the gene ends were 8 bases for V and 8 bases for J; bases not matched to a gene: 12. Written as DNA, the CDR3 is TGTGCCAGCCCCACCTCCGGGACAGGGTCGGGCTACACCTTC. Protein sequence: CASPTSGTGSGYTF.

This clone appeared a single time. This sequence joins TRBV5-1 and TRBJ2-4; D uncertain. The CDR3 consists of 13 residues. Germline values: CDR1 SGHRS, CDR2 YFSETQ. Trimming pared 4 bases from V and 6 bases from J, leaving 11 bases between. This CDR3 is CASSPRIGNIQYF. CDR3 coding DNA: TGCGCCAGCAGCCCCCGGATCGGAAACATTCAGTACTTC.

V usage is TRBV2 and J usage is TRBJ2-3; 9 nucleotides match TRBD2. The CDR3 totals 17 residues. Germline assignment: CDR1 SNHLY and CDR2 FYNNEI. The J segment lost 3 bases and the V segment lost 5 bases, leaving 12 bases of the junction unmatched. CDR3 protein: CASSYLSAGGRTDTQYF. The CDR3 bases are TGTGCCAGCAGTTACCTCTCTGCGGGGGGGCGAACAGATACGCAGTATTTT.

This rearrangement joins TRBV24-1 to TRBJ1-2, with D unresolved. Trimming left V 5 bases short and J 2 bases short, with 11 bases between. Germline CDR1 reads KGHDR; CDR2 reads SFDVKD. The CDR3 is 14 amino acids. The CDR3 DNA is TGTGCCACCAGTGGCCTGGACGGAAACTATGGCTACACCTTC. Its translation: CATSGLDGNYGYTF.

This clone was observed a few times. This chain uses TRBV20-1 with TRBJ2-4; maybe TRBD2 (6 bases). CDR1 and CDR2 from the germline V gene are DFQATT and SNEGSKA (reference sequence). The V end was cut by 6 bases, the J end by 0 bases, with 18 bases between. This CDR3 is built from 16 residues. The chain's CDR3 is CSASLQRALAKNIQYF. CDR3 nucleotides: TGCAGTGCAAGTCTACAGCGGGCACTAGCCAAAAACATTCAGTACTTC.

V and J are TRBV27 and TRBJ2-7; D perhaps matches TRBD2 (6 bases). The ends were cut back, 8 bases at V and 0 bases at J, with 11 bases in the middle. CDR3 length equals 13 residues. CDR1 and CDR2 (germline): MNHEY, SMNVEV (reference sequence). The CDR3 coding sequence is TGTGCCAGCGGGGACTGGAGCTCCTACGAGCAGTACTTC. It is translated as CASGDWSSYEQYF.

CDR3 DNA: TGTGCCAGCTCACAGGCCGGGGTTGGGGCCAACGTCCTGACTTTC. Encoded protein: CASSQAGVGANVLTF. J is TRBJ2-6 and V is TRBV18; D may be TRBD2 (5 bases). The length of the CDR3 is 15 residues. The V gene's germline CDR1 is KGHSH and CDR2 LQKENI. V gave up 4 bases and J gave up 3 bases, with 10 bases separating them.

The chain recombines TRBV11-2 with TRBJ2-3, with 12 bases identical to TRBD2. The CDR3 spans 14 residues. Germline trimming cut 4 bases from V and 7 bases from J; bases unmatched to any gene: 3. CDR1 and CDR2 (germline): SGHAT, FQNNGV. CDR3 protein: CASSSLAGGNTQYF. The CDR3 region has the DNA TGTGCCAGCAGCTCTCTAGCGGGGGGGAATACGCAGTATTTT.

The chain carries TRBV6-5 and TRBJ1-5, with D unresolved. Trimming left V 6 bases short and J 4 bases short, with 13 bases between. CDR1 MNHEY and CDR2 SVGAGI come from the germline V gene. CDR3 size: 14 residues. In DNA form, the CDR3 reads TGTGCCAGCAGCTTAGGGTACCGAAATCAGCCCCAGCATTTT. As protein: CASSLGYRNQPQHF.

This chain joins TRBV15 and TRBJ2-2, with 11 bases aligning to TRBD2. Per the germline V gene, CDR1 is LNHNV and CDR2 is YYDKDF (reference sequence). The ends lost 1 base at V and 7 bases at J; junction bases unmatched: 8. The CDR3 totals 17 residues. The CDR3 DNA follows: TGTGCCACCAGCAGAGGAAGCCTAGCGGGGGGTAACGGGGAGCTGTTTTTT. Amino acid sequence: CATSRGSLAGGNGELFF.

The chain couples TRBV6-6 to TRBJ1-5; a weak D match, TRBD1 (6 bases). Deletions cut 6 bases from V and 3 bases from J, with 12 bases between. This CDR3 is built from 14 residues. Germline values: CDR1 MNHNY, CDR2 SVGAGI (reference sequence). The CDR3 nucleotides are TGTGCCAGCAGGGGTTCAGGGGACAATCAGCCCCAGCATTTT. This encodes CASRGSGDNQPQHF.

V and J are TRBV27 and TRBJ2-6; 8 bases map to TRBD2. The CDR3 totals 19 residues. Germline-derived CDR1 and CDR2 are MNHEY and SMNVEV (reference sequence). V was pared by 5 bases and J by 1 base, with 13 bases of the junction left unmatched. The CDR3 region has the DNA TGTGCCAGCAGTCCCCCAGCGGGAGTCCATAGTTCTGGGGCCAACGTCCTGACTTTC. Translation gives CASSPPAGVHSSGANVLTF.

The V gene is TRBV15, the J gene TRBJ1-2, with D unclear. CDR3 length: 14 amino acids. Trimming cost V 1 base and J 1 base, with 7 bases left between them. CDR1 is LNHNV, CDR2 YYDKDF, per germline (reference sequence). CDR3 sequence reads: CATSRGRFNYGYTF. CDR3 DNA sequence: TGTGCCACCAGCAGAGGGAGGTTTAACTATGGCTACACCTTC.

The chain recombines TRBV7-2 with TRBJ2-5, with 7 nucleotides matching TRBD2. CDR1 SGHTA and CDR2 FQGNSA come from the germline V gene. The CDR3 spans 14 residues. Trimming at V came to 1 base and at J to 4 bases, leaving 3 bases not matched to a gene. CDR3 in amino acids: CASSLEGGRETQYF. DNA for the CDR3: TGTGCCAGCAGCTTAGAGGGAGGGAGAGAGACCCAGTACTTC.

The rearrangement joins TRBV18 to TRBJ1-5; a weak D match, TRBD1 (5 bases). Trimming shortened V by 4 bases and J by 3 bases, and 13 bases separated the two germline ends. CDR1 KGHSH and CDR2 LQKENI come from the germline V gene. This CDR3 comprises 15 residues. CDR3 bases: TGTGCCAGCTCACGTTCGCCGGGGGACAATCAGCCCCAGCATTTT. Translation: CASSRSPGDNQPQHF.

CDR3 in amino acids: CASRMAGGLTEAFF. CDR3 coding DNA: TGTGCCAGCAGGATGGCAGGGGGGCTAACTGAAGCTTTCTTT. The chain carries TRBV2 and TRBJ1-1, with 7 positions matching TRBD1. Germline CDR1 SNHLY, CDR2 FYNNEI. This CDR3 has 14 amino acids. Trimming cost V 6 bases and J 5 bases; bases outside gene matches: 9. Combining the CDR3 with reference TRBV2 and TRBJ1-1 gives the whole variable domain EPEVTQTPSHQVTQMGQEVILRCVPISNHLYFYWYRQILGQKVEFLVSFYNNEISEKSEIFDDQFSVERPDGSNFTLKIRSTKLEDSAMYFCASRMAGGLTEAFFGQGTRLTVV.

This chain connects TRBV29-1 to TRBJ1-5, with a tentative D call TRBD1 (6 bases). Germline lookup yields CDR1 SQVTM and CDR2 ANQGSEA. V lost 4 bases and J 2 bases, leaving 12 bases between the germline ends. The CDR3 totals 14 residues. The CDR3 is CSVGDTLGNQPQHF. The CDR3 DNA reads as TGCAGCGTTGGGGACACCCTCGGCAATCAGCCCCAGCATTTT.

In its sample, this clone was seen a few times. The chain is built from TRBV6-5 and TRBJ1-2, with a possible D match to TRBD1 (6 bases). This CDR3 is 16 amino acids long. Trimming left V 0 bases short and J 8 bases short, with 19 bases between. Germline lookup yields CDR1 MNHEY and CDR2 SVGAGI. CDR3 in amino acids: CASSYSSGRGSFGYTF. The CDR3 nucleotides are TGTGCCAGCAGTTACTCGTCAGGCAGGGGTTCATTCGGCTACACCTTC.

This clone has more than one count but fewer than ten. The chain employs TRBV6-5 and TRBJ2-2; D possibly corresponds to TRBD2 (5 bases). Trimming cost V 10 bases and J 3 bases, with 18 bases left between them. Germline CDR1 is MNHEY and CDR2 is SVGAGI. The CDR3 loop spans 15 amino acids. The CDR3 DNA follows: TGTGCCATCACAACGATGAGAGGGTACACCGGGGAGCTGTTTTTT. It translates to CAITTMRGYTGELFF.

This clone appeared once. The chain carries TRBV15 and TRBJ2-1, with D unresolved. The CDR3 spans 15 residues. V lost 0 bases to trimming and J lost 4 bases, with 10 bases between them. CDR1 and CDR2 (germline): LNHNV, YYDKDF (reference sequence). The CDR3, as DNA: TGTGCCACCAGCAGAGATCCGGCACGGTACAATGAGCAGTTCTTC. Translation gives CATSRDPARYNEQFF.

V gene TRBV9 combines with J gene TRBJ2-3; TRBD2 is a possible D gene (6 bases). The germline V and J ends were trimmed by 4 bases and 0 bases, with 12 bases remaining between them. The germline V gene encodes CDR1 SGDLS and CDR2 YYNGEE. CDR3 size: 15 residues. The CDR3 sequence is CASSPTSFSTDTQYF. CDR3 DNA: TGTGCCAGCAGCCCAACTAGCTTTAGCACAGATACGCAGTATTTT.

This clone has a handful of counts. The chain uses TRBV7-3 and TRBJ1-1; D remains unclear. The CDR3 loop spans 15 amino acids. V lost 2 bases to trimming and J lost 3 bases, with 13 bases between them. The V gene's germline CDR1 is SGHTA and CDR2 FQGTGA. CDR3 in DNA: TGTGCCAGCAGCTTATCGGGAGGGTCTTACACTGAAGCTTTCTTT. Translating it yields CASSLSGGSYTEAFF.

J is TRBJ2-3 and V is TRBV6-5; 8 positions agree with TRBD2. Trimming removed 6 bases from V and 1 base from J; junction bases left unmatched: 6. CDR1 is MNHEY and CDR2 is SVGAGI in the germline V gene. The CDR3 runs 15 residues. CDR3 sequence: CASSQRGLGTDTQYF. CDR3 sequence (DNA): TGTGCCAGCAGCCAGAGGGGACTAGGCACAGATACGCAGTATTTT.

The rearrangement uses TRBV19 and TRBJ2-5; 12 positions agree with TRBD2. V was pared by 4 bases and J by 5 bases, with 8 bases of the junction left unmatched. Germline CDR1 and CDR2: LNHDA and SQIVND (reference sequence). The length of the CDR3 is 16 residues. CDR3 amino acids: CASSTLAGGPLETQYF. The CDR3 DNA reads TGTGCCAGTAGTACTCTAGCGGGAGGGCCGTTGGAGACCCAGTACTTC.